The rows below give T cell receptor beta chains drawn from one sample of a study of T cell changes during pregnancy in multiple sclerosis. The data were produced by immunoSEQ multiplex PCR, yet TCRdb's version contains in-frame clones alone and is incomplete. This table has more than 45,000 clones, around 92% appearing once. Sequenced here: CD4+ T cells from peripheral blood mononuclear cells, sampled in the second trimester of pregnancy. These receptors were obtained from a female donor in good health, enrolled as a control in a pregnancy study. Each CDR3 is given with its conserved first and last residue. The D gene is left open where the match is weak. A clone size is listed for some rows: how often the clone was seen (once, few, many), or a class if it is expanded.

d_call j_call clone_size v_call cdr3_nt cdr3_aa
TRBD1 TRBJ2-3 NA TRBV11-3 TGTGCCAGCAGCTCGAGGACAGGAGGAACTGGCGAGACAGATACGCAGTATTTT CASSSRTGGTGETDTQYF
TRBD1 TRBJ2-7 once TRBV6-1 TGTGCCAGCAGTGGGGGGACAGGAACCTACGAGCAGTACTTC CASSGGTGTYEQYF
TRBD2 TRBJ2-3 NA TRBV6-6 TGTGCCAGCAGTTACAGACTAGCGGGAGGGGCAGATACGCAGTATTTT CASSYRLAGGADTQYF
TRBD2 TRBJ2-3 NA TRBV7-9 TGTGCCAGCAGCTTAGGGACTAGCGGAAACACAGATACGCAGTATTTT CASSLGTSGNTDTQYF
NA TRBJ2-1 NA TRBV5-1 TGCGCCAGCAGCTTGGGTAGCGCCTACAATGAGCAGTTCTTC CASSLGSAYNEQFF
TRBD2 TRBJ2-1 NA TRBV5-1 TGCGCCAGCAGCTTGGCTCTAGCGGGTTTCAACAATGAGCAGTTCTTC CASSLALAGFNNEQFF
NA TRBJ2-2 NA TRBV7-3 TGTGCCAGCAGCTCCGACAGGACCGGGGAGCTGTTTTTT CASSSDRTGELFF
TRBD1 TRBJ2-5 NA TRBV18 TGTGCCAGCTCACCACCGGGACAGGGGTTGGAGACCCAGTACTTC CASSPPGQGLETQYF
NA TRBJ1-2 NA TRBV5-4 TGTGCCAGCAGCCGGGTGGGCTTGGGAGTCTATGGCTACACCTTC CASSRVGLGVYGYTF
NA TRBJ1-2 NA TRBV6-6 TGTGCCAGCATGAACAATGGCTACACCTTC CASMNNGYTF
NA TRBJ1-5 NA TRBV30 TGTGCCTGGAGCCGGAGGGGCAGCAATCAGCCCCAGCATTTT CAWSRRGSNQPQHF
NA TRBJ1-1 NA TRBV18 TGTGCCAGCTCACCGAGACAGGATAAGAACACTGAAGCTTTCTTT CASSPRQDKNTEAFF
TRBD2 TRBJ2-3 NA TRBV6-1 TGTGCCAGCGGGGAAGATAGCGGGAGGGCAGGTGATACGCAGTATTTT CASGEDSGRAGDTQYF
TRBD1 TRBJ1-2 NA TRBV30 TGTGCCTGGAGTCCCGGGACAGGGGGATATGGCTACACCTTC CAWSPGTGGYGYTF
TRBD1 TRBJ1-1 few TRBV29-1 TGCAGCGTTGTCGGTTGGGGACAGATATCGAACACTGAAGCTTTCTTT CSVVGWGQISNTEAFF
NA TRBJ2-3 once TRBV19 TGTGCCAGTAGTCCCCCAGGGACAGATACGCAGTATTTT CASSPPGTDTQYF
TRBD1 TRBJ2-5 NA TRBV9 TGTGCCAGCACGCCCGCTACGACAGGGGTTATAGAGACCCAGTACTTC CASTPATTGVIETQYF
TRBD1 TRBJ2-7 NA TRBV4-1 TGCGCCAGCAGCCAGGCCGGGACAGGGGGCTACGAGCAGTACTTC CASSQAGTGGYEQYF
TRBD1 TRBJ1-2 NA TRBV7-9 TGTGCTTGGGACAGCACTTACTATGGCTACACCTTC CAWDSTYYGYTF
TRBD1 TRBJ1-6 NA TRBV18 TGTGCCAGCTCACCAGGGACAGCCTATAATTCACCCCTCCACTTT CASSPGTAYNSPLHF
NA TRBJ2-5 NA TRBV4-1 TGCGCCAGCAGCCAAGGGAGAAAAGAGACCCAGTACTTC CASSQGRKETQYF
NA TRBJ1-1 few TRBV2 TGTGCCAGCAGTGAAGCGAGCGCGGGTAACACTGAAGCTTTCTTT CASSEASAGNTEAFF
NA TRBJ2-3 once TRBV4-1 TGCGCCAGCAGCTCCCAGGGTACAACTAGCACAGATACGCAGTATTTT CASSSQGTTSTDTQYF
NA TRBJ2-2 NA TRBV5-1 TGCGCCAGCAGCTTCCTCGACACCGGGGAGCTGTTTTTT CASSFLDTGELFF